A selection of T cell receptor beta chains follows, all from one sample in a study of blood T cell repertoires in COVID-19. Sequencing used immunoSEQ multiplex PCR; TCRdb keeps in-frame clones, though not all of them. The table has about 58,000 clones, 88% seen once. Sample: peripheral blood. These TCRs come from a woman in her 70s with active COVID-19. The CDR3 runs from the conserved cysteine through the conserved F or W. Fields, in order: J gene, V gene, CDR3 protein.

TRBJ1-2 | TRBV12-3/TRBV12-4 | CASSPTGNYGYTF
TRBJ1-3 | TRBV18 | CASSQGARGNTIYF
TRBJ1-5 | TRBV6-4 | CASSRTADQPQHF
TRBJ2-2 | TRBV15 | CAINIHGAGELFF
TRBJ2-1 | TRBV5-6 | CASSLARGSRAVNEQFF
TRBJ2-7 | TRBV4-1 | CASSTTGDRSYEQYF
TRBJ1-2 | TRBV19 | CASSLDRGYGYTF
TRBJ2-1 | TRBV28 | CASSYRTGRTSRRSYNEQFF
TRBJ1-2 | TRBV19 | CASSGGYGYTF
TRBJ1-1 | TRBV5-4 | CASSSPGTALFAFF
TRBJ1-1 | TRBV19 | CASILDEGVTEAFF
TRBJ1-2 | TRBV5-8 | CASTSRTGDYGYTF
TRBJ2-3 | TRBV11-2 | CASSLGTGVGTDTQYF
TRBJ1-2 | TRBV7-2 | CASSTAGGADYGYTF
TRBJ2-2 | TRBV27 | CASRRPGLAGEGATGELFF
TRBJ1-5 | TRBV2 | CASMQGSYGQPQHF
TRBJ2-7 | TRBV6-2/TRBV6-3 | CASSYGLAVYEQYF
TRBJ2-3 | TRBV7-3 | CASSPTGERERDTQYF
TRBJ2-1 | TRBV10-1 | CASSESREANEQFF
TRBJ2-6 | TRBV2 | CASSAGAGARGANVLTF
TRBJ2-7 | TRBV9 | CASSVVGGEQYF
TRBJ2-3 | TRBV2 | CAGGWERDTDTQYF
TRBJ1-6 | TRBV5-6 | CASSRRDRDESPLHF
TRBJ2-3 | TRBV7-3 | CASSLTAQGGGTDTQYF
TRBJ2-5 | TRBV7-9 | CASTLRTGGTETQYF
TRBJ1-2 | TRBV9 | CASSVDIGGQLGYTF
TRBJ2-3 | TRBV24-1 | CATEGAGGVTDTQYF
TRBJ1-2 | TRBV30 | CAWSVGQGYYGYTF
TRBJ1-2 | TRBV6-5 | CASSYLASANYGYTF
TRBJ2-1 | TRBV18 | CASDPGTSGEQFF
TRBJ1-1 | TRBV30 | CAWSIGGWNTEAFF
TRBJ2-7 | TRBV3-1/TRBV3-2 | CASSQDFASGSYEQYF
TRBJ2-1 | TRBV19 | CASQGTIYNEQFF
TRBJ1-1 | TRBV24-1 | CATSDSGASVAFF
TRBJ2-7 | TRBV18 | CASSGQGPGYEQYF
TRBJ2-1 | TRBV28 | CASSSWLLYEQFF
TRBJ1-5 | TRBV7-2 | CASSLAGQGLLPQHF
TRBJ2-2 | TRBV10-2 | CASSQAGGTGELFF
TRBJ1-6 | TRBV6-5 | CASSTGETGSPLHF
TRBJ2-7 | TRBV19 | CASSISSGLPGDEEQYF
TRBJ2-2 | TRBV18 | CASSRPPGTGELFF
TRBJ2-7 | TRBV7-2 | CASSLDAVASYEQYF
TRBJ2-2 | TRBV10-1 | CASSESGTDINTGELFF
TRBJ2-7 | TRBV25-1 | CASSDHRLTFYEQYF